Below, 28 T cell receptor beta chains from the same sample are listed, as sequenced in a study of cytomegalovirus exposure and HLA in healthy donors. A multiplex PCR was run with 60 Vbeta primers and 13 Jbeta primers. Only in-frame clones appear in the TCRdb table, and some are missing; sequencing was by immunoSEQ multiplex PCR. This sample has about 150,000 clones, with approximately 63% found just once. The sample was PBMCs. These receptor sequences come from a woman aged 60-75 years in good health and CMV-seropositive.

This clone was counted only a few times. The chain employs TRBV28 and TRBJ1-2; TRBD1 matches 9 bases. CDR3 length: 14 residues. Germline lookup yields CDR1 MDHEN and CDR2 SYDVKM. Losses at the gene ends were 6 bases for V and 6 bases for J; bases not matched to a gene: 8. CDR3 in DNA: TGTGCCAGCAGATCGGGACAGGGCCGGGATGGCTACACCTTC. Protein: CASRSGQGRDGYTF.

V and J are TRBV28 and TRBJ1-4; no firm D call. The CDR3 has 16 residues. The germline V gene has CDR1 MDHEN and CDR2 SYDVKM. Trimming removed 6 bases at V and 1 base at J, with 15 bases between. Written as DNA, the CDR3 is TGTGCCAGCAGAAACCTTTCCGGGAGAACTAATGAAAAACTGTTTTTT. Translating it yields CASRNLSGRTNEKLFF.

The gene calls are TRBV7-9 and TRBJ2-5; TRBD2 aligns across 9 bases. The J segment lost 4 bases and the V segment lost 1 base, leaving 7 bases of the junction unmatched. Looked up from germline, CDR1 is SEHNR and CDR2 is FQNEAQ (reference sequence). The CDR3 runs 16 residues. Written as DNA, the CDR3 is TGTGCCAGCAGCTTAGGGCGGGAGGGCCCTCGAGAGACCCAGTACTTC. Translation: CASSLGREGPRETQYF.

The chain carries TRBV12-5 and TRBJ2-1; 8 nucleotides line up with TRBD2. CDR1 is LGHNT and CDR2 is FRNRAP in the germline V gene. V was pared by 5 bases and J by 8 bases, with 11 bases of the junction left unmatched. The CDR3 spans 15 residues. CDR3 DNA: TGTGCTAGTGGTCCTCGGGCGGGAGGTTTCTATGAGCAGTTCTTC. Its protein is CASGPRAGGFYEQFF.

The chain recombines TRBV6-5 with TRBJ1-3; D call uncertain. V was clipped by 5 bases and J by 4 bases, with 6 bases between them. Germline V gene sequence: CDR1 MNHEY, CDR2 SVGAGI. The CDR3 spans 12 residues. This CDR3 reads CASSPLGNTIYF. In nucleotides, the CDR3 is TGTGCCAGCAGTCCACTCGGAAACACCATATATTTT.

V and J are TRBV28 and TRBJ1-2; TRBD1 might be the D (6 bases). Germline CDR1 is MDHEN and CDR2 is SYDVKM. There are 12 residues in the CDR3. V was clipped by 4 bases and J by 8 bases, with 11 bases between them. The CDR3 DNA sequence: TGTGCCAGCAGTTCTACAGGGTCAGGCTACACCTTC. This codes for CASSSTGSGYTF.

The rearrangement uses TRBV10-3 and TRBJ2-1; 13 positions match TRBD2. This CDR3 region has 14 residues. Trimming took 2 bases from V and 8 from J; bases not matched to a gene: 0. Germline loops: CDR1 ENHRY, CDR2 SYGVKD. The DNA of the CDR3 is TGTGCCATCAGTGAGACTAGCGGGAGGGATGAGCAGTTCTTC. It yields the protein CAISETSGRDEQFF.

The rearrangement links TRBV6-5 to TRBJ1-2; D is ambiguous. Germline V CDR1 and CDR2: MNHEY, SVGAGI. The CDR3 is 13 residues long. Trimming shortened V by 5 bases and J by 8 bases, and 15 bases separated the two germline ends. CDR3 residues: CASSPRKESGYTF. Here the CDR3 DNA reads TGTGCCAGCAGTCCCCGGAAGGAGAGCGGCTACACCTTC.

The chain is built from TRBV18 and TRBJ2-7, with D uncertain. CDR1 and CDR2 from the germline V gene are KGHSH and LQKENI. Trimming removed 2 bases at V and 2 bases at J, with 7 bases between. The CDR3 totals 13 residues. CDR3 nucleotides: TGTGCCAGCTCACCATTACAGACCTACGAGCAGTACTTC. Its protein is CASSPLQTYEQYF. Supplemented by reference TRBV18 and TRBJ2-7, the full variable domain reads NAGVMQNPRHLVRRRGQEARLRCSPMKGHSHVYWYRQLPEEGLKFMVYLQKENIIDESGMPKERFSAEFPKEGPSILRIQQVVRGDSAAYFCASSPLQTYEQYFGPGTRLTVT.

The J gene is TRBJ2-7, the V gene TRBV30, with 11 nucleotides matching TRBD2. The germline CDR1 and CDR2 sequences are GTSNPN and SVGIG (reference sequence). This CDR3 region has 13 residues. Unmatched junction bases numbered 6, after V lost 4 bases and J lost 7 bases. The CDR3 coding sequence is TGTGCCTGGAAAAAGACTAGCGGGATTGAGCAGTACTTC. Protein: CAWKKTSGIEQYF.

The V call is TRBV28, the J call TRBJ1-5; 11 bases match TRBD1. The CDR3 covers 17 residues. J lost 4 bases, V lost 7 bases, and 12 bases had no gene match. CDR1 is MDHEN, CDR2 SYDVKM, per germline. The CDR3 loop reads CASTNLGQGATNQPQHF. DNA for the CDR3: TGTGCCAGCACCAATTTAGGACAGGGGGCCACAAATCAGCCCCAGCATTTT.

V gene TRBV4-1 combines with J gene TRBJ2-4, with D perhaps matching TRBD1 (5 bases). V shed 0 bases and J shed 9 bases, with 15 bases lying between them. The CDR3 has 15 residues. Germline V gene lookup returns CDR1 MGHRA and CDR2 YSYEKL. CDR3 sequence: CASSQDRAGWSIQYF. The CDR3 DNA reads TGCGCCAGCAGCCAAGACAGGGCCGGATGGAGCATTCAGTACTTC.

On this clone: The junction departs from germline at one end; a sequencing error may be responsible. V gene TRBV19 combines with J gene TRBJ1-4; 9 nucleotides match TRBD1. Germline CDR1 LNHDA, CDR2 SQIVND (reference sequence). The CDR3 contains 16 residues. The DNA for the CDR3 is TGTGCCAGTAGTATAGGCTCGGGACAGGGAAATGAAAAACTGCTTTTT. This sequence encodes CASSIGSGQGNEKLLF.

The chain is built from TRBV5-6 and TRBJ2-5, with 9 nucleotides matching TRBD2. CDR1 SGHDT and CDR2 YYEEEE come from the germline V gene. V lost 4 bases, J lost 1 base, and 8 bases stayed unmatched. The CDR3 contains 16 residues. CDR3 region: CASSPTSGLFQETQYF. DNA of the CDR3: TGTGCCAGCAGCCCGACTAGCGGCCTTTTCCAAGAGACCCAGTACTTC.

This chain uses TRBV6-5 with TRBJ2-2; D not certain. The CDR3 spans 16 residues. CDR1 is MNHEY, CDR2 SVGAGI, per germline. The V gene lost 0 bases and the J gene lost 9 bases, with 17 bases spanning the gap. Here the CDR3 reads CASSYSFYPRSRELFF. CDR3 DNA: TGTGCCAGCAGTTACTCGTTCTACCCTCGGAGCCGGGAGCTGTTTTTT.

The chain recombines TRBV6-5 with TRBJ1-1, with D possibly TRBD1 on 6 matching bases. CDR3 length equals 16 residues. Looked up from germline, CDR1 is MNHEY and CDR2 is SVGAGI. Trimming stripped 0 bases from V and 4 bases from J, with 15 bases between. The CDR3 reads CASSYSAGGASTEAFF. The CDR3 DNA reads TGTGCCAGCAGTTACTCGGCGGGGGGGGCGAGCACTGAAGCTTTCTTT.

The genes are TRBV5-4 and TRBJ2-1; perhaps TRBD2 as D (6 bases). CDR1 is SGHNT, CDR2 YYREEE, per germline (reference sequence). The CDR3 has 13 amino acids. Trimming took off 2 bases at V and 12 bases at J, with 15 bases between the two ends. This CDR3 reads CASSLTLADVQFF. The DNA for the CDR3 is TGTGCCAGCAGCTTAACATTAGCGGACGTGCAGTTCTTC.

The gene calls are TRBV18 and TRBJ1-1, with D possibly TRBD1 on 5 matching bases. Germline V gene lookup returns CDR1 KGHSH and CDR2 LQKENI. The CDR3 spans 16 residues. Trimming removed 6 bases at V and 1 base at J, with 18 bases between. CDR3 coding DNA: TGTGCCAGCTCCCCCTTCGTTGTAGGGGCGAACACTGAAGCTTTCTTT. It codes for CASSPFVVGANTEAFF. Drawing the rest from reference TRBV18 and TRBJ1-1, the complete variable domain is NAGVMQNPRHLVRRRGQEARLRCSPMKGHSHVYWYRQLPEEGLKFMVYLQKENIIDESGMPKERFSAEFPKEGPSILRIQQVVRGDSAAYFCASSPFVVGANTEAFFGQGTRLTVV.

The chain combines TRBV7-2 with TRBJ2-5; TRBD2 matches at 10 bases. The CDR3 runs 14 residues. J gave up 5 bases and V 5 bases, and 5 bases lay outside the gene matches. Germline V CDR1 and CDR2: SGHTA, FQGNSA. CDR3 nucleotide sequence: TGTGCCAGCAGCCCTAGCGGGAGAGCGGAGACCCAGTACTTC. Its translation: CASSPSGRAETQYF.

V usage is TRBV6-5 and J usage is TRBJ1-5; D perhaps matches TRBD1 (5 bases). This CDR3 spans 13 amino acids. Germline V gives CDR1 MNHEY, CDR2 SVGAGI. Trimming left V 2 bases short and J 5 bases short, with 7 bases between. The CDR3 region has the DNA TGTGCCAGCAGTTACGGCAGGGATCAGCCCCAGCATTTT. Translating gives CASSYGRDQPQHF.

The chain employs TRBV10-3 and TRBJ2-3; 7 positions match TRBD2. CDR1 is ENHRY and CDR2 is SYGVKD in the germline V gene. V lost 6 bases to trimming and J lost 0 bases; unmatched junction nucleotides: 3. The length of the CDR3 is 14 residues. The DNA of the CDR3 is TGTGCCATCAGACAGCGGGGCAGCACAGATACGCAGTATTTT. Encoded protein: CAIRQRGSTDTQYF.

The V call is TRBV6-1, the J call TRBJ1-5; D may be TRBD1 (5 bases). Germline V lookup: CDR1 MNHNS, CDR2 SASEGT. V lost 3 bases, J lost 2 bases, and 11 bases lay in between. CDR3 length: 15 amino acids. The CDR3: CASSEGRVGNQPQHF. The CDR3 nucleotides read TGTGCCAGCAGTGAGGGCAGGGTGGGCAATCAGCCCCAGCATTTT.

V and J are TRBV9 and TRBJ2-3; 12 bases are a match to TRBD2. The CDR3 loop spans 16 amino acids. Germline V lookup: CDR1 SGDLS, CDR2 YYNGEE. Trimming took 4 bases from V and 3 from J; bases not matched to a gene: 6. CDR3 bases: TGTGCCAGCAGCCCCCGACTAGCGGGAGCGACAGATACGCAGTATTTT. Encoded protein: CASSPRLAGATDTQYF.

The DNA for the CDR3 is TGTGCCAGCAGCCCTGGGGGGGCGTCCTCCTACGAGCAGTACTTC. This gives the protein CASSPGGASSYEQYF. V gene TRBV7-2 combines with J gene TRBJ2-7, with D possibly matching TRBD2 (7 bases). The germline V and J ends were trimmed by 5 bases and 0 bases, with 14 bases remaining between them. Germline V gene lookup returns CDR1 SGHTA and CDR2 FQGNSA. This CDR3 contains 15 residues.

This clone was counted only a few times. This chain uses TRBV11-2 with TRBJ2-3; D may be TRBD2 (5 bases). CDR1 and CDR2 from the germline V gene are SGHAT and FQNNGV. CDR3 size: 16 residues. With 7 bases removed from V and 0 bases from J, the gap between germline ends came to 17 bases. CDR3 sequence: CASTLNPGGSTDTQYF. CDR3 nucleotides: TGTGCCAGCACCCTAAATCCTGGCGGGAGCACAGATACGCAGTATTTT.

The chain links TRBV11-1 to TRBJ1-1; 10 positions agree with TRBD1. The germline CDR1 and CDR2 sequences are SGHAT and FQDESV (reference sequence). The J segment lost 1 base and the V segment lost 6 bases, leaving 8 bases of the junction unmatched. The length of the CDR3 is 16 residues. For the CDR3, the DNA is TGTGCCAGCAGGGGACAGGGGTATGTCAGGAACACTGAAGCTTTCTTT. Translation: CASRGQGYVRNTEAFF.

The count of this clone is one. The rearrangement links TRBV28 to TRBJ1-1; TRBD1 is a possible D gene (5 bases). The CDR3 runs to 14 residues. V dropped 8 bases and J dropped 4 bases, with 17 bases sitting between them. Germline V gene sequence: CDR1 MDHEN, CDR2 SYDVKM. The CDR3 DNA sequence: TGTGCCAGCCAACCTGGTGGGGGGTCCACTGAAGCTTTCTTT. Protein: CASQPGGGSTEAFF. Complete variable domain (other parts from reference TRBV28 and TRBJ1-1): DVKVTQSSRYLVKRTGEKVFLECVQDMDHENMFWYRQDPGLGLRLIYFSYDVKMKEKGDIPEGYSVSREKKERFSLILESASTNQTSMYLCASQPGGGSTEAFFGQGTRLTVV.

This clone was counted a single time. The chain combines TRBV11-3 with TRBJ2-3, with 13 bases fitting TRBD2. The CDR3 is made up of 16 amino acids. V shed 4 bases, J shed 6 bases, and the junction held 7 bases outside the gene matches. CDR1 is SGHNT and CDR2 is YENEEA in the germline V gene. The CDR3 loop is CASSSGTSGKGDTQYF. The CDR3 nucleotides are TGTGCCAGCAGCTCCGGGACTAGCGGGAAAGGGGATACGCAGTATTTT. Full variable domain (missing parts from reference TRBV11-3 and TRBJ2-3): EAGVVQSPRYKIIEKKQPVAFWCNPISGHNTLYWYLQNLGQGPELLIRYENEEAVDDSQLPKDRFSAERLKGVDSTLKIQPAELGDSAVYLCASSSGTSGKGDTQYFGPGTRLTVL.